The source of this T cell receptor beta chain is a study of T cells in tuberculosis. Study-level points and caveats: GMM-specific TCRs were nearer to active tuberculosis alpha repertoires, suggesting expansion.

Data came from immunoSEQ multiplex PCR; TCRdb stores just in-frame clones and leaves some out. The top ten clones hold 5% to 8% of a sample with about 23,000 clones, more than 95% of them seen once. Germline V gene data show CDR1 as MNHEY and CDR2 as SVGAGI. This CDR3 has 13 residues. Note on this clone: Its matching antigen is unknown. A read error may produce the germline difference seen at one junction end.

This sequence joins TRBV6-5 and TRBJ1-6; D might be TRBD1 (6 bases). Material: PBMCs. This receptor was taken from a donor under 30 with latent tuberculosis or without tuberculosis infection. Written as DNA, the CDR3 is TGTGCCAGCAGATGGACAGATAAGTCACCCCTCCACTTT. It specifies CASRWTDKSPLHF.